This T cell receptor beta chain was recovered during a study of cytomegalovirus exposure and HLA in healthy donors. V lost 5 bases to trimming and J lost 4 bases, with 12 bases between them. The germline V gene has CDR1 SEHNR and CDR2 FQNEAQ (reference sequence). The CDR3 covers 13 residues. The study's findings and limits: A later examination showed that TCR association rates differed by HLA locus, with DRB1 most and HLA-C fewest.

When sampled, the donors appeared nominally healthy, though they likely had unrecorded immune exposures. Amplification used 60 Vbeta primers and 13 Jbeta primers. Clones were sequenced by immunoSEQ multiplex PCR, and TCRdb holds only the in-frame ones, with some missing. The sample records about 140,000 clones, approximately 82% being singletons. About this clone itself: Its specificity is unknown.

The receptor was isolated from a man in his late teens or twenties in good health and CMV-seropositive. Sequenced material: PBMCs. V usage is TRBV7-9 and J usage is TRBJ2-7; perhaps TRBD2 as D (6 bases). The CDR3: CASSLRDWYEQYF. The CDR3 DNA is TGTGCCAGCAGCCTCCGGGACTGGTACGAGCAGTACTTC.